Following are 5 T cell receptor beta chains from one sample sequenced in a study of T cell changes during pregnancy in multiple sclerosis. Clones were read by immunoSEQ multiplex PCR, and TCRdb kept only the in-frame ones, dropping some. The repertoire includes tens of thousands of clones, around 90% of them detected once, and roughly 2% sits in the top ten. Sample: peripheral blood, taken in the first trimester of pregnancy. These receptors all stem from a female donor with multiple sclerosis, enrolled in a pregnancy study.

The CDR3, as DNA: TGTGCCAGCACCCCGAGGGCCCGCAGCTCCTACAATGAGCAGTTCTTC. This codes for CASTPRARSSYNEQFF. The genes are TRBV5-4 and TRBJ2-1; D might be TRBD2 (5 bases). V lost 6 bases, J lost 0 bases, and 16 bases lay in between. The CDR3 spans 16 residues. Germline V gives CDR1 SGHNT, CDR2 YYREEE (reference sequence).

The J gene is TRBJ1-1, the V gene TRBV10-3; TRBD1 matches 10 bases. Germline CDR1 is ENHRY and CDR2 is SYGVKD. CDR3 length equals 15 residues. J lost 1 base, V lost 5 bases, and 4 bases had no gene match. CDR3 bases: TGTGCCATCAGTCCCGGGACAGGGGCGAACACTGAAGCTTTCTTT. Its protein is CAISPGTGANTEAFF.

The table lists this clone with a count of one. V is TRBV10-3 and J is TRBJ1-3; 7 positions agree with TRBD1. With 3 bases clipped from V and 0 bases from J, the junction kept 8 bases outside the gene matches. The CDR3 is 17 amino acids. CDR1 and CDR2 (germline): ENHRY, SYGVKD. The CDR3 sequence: CAISENPGGLSGNTIYF. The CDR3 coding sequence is TGTGCCATCAGTGAAAATCCAGGGGGGCTCTCTGGAAACACCATATATTTT.

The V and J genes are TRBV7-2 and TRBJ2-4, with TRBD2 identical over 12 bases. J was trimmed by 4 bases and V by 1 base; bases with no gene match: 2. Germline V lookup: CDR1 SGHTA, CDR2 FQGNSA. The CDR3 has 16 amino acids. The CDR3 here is CASSLDGLAGKNIQYF. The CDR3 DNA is TGTGCCAGCAGCTTAGATGGACTAGCGGGAAAAAACATTCAGTACTTC.

The CDR3 protein is CASSQMYQETQYF. For the CDR3, the DNA is TGTGCCAGCAGTCAGATGTACCAAGAGACCCAGTACTTC. V is TRBV6-6 and J is TRBJ2-5; D unresolved. V lost 5 bases to trimming and J lost 0 bases, with 7 bases between them. The germline gives CDR1 MNHNY, CDR2 SVGAGI (reference sequence). The CDR3 sequence is 13 residues long.